This record covers a single T cell receptor beta chain. Its specificity is unknown. Vbeta (60) and Jbeta (13) primers were used in the PCR. Produced via immunoSEQ multiplex PCR; TCRdb's table is partial and in-frame only. The sample lists 150,000 to 200,000 clones; about 84% were seen once. The CDR3 has 12 residues. CDR1 SGHTA and CDR2 FQGNSA come from the germline V gene. V was shortened by 4 bases and J by 5 bases, with 8 bases between the two germline ends. This sample was taken from a study of cytomegalovirus exposure and HLA in healthy donors. Notes on the study in general: Later on, a genetic analysis was performed. It linked a missense variant in DCLRE1C with V- and J-gene trimming of TCR beta.

The source is a man aged 50-59 years in good health and CMV-seropositive. The specimen was PBMCs. V usage is TRBV7-2 and J usage is TRBJ2-5, with D unclear. CDR3 sequence: CASSSGEETQYF. CDR3 bases: TGTGCCAGCAGCTCAGGCGAGGAGACCCAGTACTTC. The entire variable domain, with the rest obtained from reference TRBV7-2 and TRBJ2-5, is as follows: GAGVSQSPSNKVTEKGKDVELRCDPISGHTALYWYRQSLGQGLEFLIYFQGNSAPDKSGLPSDRFSAERTGGSVSTLTIQRTQQEDSAVYLCASSSGEETQYFGPGTRLLVL.